This is a list of T cell receptor beta chains from one sample in a study of TIL therapy for anti-PD-1-resistant metastatic lung cancer. TCRdb's table, derived via immunoSEQ multiplex PCR, lists solely in-frame clones and lacks some. This table holds approximately 60,000 clones, 73% found once. The sequencing here drew on blood, taken at baseline. The source of these receptors is a person aged 25 to 79 with non-small cell lung cancer. The conserved cysteine and the conserved F or W are not part of the CDR3 here. For some rows the clone size is stated as once, few or many, or as a class when expanded; others skip it.

CDR3 protein: ASSLAGTSGTDTQY
clone size: once
V gene: TRBV5-1
CDR3 length: 14

CDR3 protein: ASSPTRFRDTQY
clone size: NA
V gene: TRBV9
CDR3 length: 12

CDR3 protein: ASRTAYSYNEQF
clone size: NA
V gene: TRBV28
CDR3 length: 12

CDR3 protein: ASRFPAGGPNTGELF
clone size: once
V gene: TRBV12-2
CDR3 length: 15

CDR3 protein: ASSLWGTDNQPQH
clone size: NA
V gene: TRBV7-2
CDR3 length: 13

CDR3 protein: ASSPSGRSTDTQY
clone size: few
V gene: TRBV7-3
CDR3 length: 13

CDR3 protein: ASRAALARGDNEKLF
clone size: NA
V gene: TRBV4-1
CDR3 length: 15

CDR3 protein: ASSPGTNTDTQY
clone size: NA
V gene: TRBV19
CDR3 length: 12

CDR3 protein: ASSEAGTSTDTQY
clone size: NA
V gene: TRBV11-3
CDR3 length: 13

CDR3 protein: ASSLGTQNTGELF
clone size: NA
V gene: TRBV5-4
CDR3 length: 13

CDR3 protein: ASSREGGNYGYT
clone size: few
V gene: TRBV7-3
CDR3 length: 12

CDR3 protein: ASSPSSGNYNEQF
clone size: few
V gene: TRBV7-2
CDR3 length: 13

CDR3 protein: ASSQVGTRLVVNEQF
clone size: once
V gene: TRBV4-1
CDR3 length: 15

CDR3 protein: ASSARAQAAGANVLT
clone size: NA
V gene: TRBV9
CDR3 length: 15

CDR3 protein: ASSLVRASTDTQY
clone size: few
V gene: TRBV7-8
CDR3 length: 13

CDR3 protein: ASSVAGYQETQY
clone size: NA
V gene: TRBV9
CDR3 length: 12

CDR3 protein: ASSLLTNRDIPYGYT
clone size: NA
V gene: TRBV27
CDR3 length: 15

CDR3 protein: ASSSLRTQGTGNTIY
clone size: NA
V gene: TRBV11-2
CDR3 length: 15

CDR3 protein: ASSPSWGQPQH
clone size: NA
V gene: TRBV4-1
CDR3 length: 11

CDR3 protein: ASSLTPMFSGANVLT
clone size: NA
V gene: TRBV7-8
CDR3 length: 15

CDR3 protein: ASSFFGREQY
clone size: NA
V gene: TRBV27
CDR3 length: 10

CDR3 protein: ASSVVSSGRGELF
clone size: few
V gene: TRBV9
CDR3 length: 13

CDR3 protein: ASSLETGAYEQY
clone size: NA
V gene: TRBV11-2
CDR3 length: 12

CDR3 protein: ASSPRAGRNNEQF
clone size: NA
V gene: TRBV27
CDR3 length: 13

CDR3 protein: ASSGQGPSTDTQY
clone size: NA
V gene: TRBV6-1
CDR3 length: 13

CDR3 protein: SAHNRGIGGYT
clone size: few
V gene: TRBV29-1
CDR3 length: 11

CDR3 protein: ASSQVGSEAF
clone size: few
V gene: TRBV4-1
CDR3 length: 10

CDR3 protein: ATSRAAGIGTGELF
clone size: NA
V gene: TRBV15
CDR3 length: 14

CDR3 protein: ASTSEVEVLGGYT
clone size: once
V gene: TRBV4-2
CDR3 length: 13

CDR3 protein: ASSEALDRWNTGELF
clone size: NA
V gene: TRBV6-1
CDR3 length: 15

CDR3 protein: ASSLGVSTDTQY
clone size: NA
V gene: TRBV5-1
CDR3 length: 12

CDR3 protein: ASSLGDTQY
clone size: NA
V gene: TRBV11-3
CDR3 length: 9

CDR3 protein: ASSLSNNQETQY
clone size: NA
V gene: TRBV7-2
CDR3 length: 12

CDR3 protein: ASSRALASRTDTQY
clone size: once
V gene: TRBV4-1
CDR3 length: 14

CDR3 protein: ASSFYAFRTLNTEAF
clone size: NA
V gene: TRBV7-8
CDR3 length: 15

CDR3 protein: ASSLKREGRDEQY
clone size: NA
V gene: TRBV7-9
CDR3 length: 13

CDR3 protein: ASSSGTAHGYT
clone size: NA
V gene: TRBV7-2
CDR3 length: 11

CDR3 protein: ASSLLLYRTGVSRQPQH
clone size: NA
V gene: TRBV28
CDR3 length: 17

CDR3 protein: ASSTLRGGTNYGYT
clone size: NA
V gene: TRBV19
CDR3 length: 14

CDR3 protein: ASSESGGGERVQPQH
clone size: NA
V gene: TRBV6-1
CDR3 length: 15